One sample yielded the 12 T cell receptor beta chains listed below, sequenced in a study of Ad26.COV2.S vaccination and SARS-CoV-2 variants. This table comes from immunoSEQ multiplex PCR, and its TCRdb copy is limited to in-frame clones, with some not included. This table has about 410,000 clones, 92% appearing once. The treatment: over 15 received Ad26.COV2.S at low or high dose, single or two shots; about 5 received placebo; per-sample allocation not given. At day 63 after the first vaccine or placebo injection, samples were drawn. This sample comprised peripheral blood, obtained in a trial of Ad26.COV2.S vaccine versus placebo. Source of these receptors: a person between 18 and 60 years old who received the Ad26.COV2.S COVID-19 vaccine or a placebo.

This clone was observed once. This sequence joins TRBV6-5 and TRBJ1-1; D is unresolved. Germline loops: CDR1 MNHEY, CDR2 SVGAGI. This CDR3 has 13 residues. V was clipped by 8 bases and J by 3 bases, with 13 bases between them. CDR3 DNA: TGTGCCAGCCGGCGGACGGATGACACTGAAGCTTTCTTT. It codes for CASRRTDDTEAFF.

The gene calls are TRBV19 and TRBJ1-5; D not certain. Trimming removed 3 bases from V and 0 bases from J, with 6 bases in between. This CDR3 region has 14 residues. The germline gives CDR1 LNHDA, CDR2 SQIVND (reference sequence). The CDR3 reads CASSIMDSNQPQHF. In DNA, the CDR3 is TGTGCCAGTAGTATTATGGATAGCAATCAGCCCCAGCATTTT. Looking up the rest from reference TRBV19 and TRBJ1-5 gives the full variable domain: DGGITQSPKYLFRKEGQNVTLSCEQNLNHDAMYWYRQDPGQGLRLIYYSQIVNDFQKGDIAEGYSVSREKKESFPLTVTSAQKNPTAFYLCASSIMDSNQPQHFGDGTRLSIL.

V and J are TRBV6-1 and TRBJ2-3; no definite D call. With 3 bases removed from V and 8 bases from J, the gap between germline ends came to 6 bases. This CDR3 is 11 amino acids long. Germline-derived CDR1 and CDR2 are MNHNS and SASEGT. CDR3 amino acids: CASSDPPTQYF. As DNA, the CDR3 is TGTGCCAGCAGTGACCCGCCTACGCAGTATTTT.

By share, this clone ranks as medium-sized. V gene TRBV6-2 or TRBV6-3 combines with J gene TRBJ2-5; 13 nucleotides line up with TRBD2. V was pared by 0 bases and J by 5 bases, with 0 bases of the junction left unmatched. Germline values: CDR1 MNHEY, CDR2 SVGEGT. This CDR3 region has 15 residues. The CDR3: CASSYSTSGGETQYF. Written as DNA, the CDR3 is TGTGCCAGCAGTTACTCGACTAGCGGGGGGGAGACCCAGTACTTC.

This clone was seen a few times. The chain is built from TRBV7-9 and TRBJ1-6, with D hard to call. From germline, CDR1 is SEHNR and CDR2 FQNEAQ (reference sequence). Trimming cost V 5 bases and J 0 bases, with 8 bases left between them. The length of the CDR3 is 15 residues. The CDR3 coding sequence is TGTGCCAGCAGCGTACGGAGCTCCTATAATTCACCCCTCCACTTT. Encoded protein: CASSVRSSYNSPLHF.

The rearrangement uses TRBV19 and TRBJ2-2, with D possibly TRBD1 on 6 matching bases. This CDR3 contains 15 residues. Deletions cut 6 bases from V and 0 bases from J, with 11 bases between. The germline V gene encodes CDR1 LNHDA and CDR2 SQIVND (reference sequence). Here the CDR3 reads CASREQGSNTGELFF. The CDR3 bases are TGTGCCAGTAGAGAACAGGGTTCGAACACCGGGGAGCTGTTTTTT.

The rearrangement uses TRBV28 and TRBJ1-2; TRBD1 matches at 12 bases. V lost 5 bases to trimming and J lost 6 bases; unmatched junction nucleotides: 4. This CDR3 is 14 amino acids long. Germline CDR1 and CDR2: MDHEN and SYDVKM. The CDR3 sequence: CASSPGTGGHGYTF. Written as DNA, the CDR3 is TGTGCCAGCAGTCCCGGGACAGGGGGCCATGGCTACACCTTC.

The V call is TRBV6-5, the J call TRBJ1-1; weak D call: TRBD1 (6 bases). Germline V CDR1 and CDR2: MNHEY, SVGAGI. CDR3 length: 13 amino acids. Trimming pared 2 bases from V and 9 bases from J, leaving 13 bases between. This CDR3 is CASSYPRGGKAFF. Written as DNA, the CDR3 is TGTGCCAGCAGTTACCCCAGGGGAGGGAAAGCTTTCTTT.

This clone was seen just once. This chain connects TRBV2 to TRBJ1-5, with 7 bases matching TRBD1. From germline, CDR1 is SNHLY and CDR2 FYNNEI. The ends lost 4 bases at V and 4 bases at J; junction bases unmatched: 7. The CDR3 extends over 15 amino acids. CDR3: CASSGAGGMNQPQHF. In nucleotides, the CDR3 is TGTGCCAGCAGTGGGGCAGGGGGGATGAATCAGCCCCAGCATTTT. The full variable domain, its missing parts supplied by reference TRBV2 and TRBJ1-5, is EPEVTQTPSHQVTQMGQEVILRCVPISNHLYFYWYRQILGQKVEFLVSFYNNEISEKSEIFDDQFSVERPDGSNFTLKIRSTKLEDSAMYFCASSGAGGMNQPQHFGDGTRLSIL.

The chain uses TRBV18 and TRBJ1-2, with D tentatively TRBD1 (6 bases). V was clipped by 4 bases and J by 6 bases, with 27 bases between them. The CDR3 has 18 amino acids. The germline gives CDR1 KGHSH, CDR2 LQKENI. The CDR3 loop is CASSQGDISGTAYDGYTF. The DNA of the CDR3 is TGTGCCAGCTCACAGGGGGACATTTCCGGGACCGCCTATGATGGCTACACCTTC.

The chain couples TRBV5-1 to TRBJ2-1, with 7 bases matching TRBD1. This CDR3 has 15 amino acids. Per the germline V gene, CDR1 is SGHRS and CDR2 is YFSETQ. The V gene end was trimmed by 0 bases and the J gene end by 4 bases; junction bases not matched to a gene: 4. The CDR3 DNA is TGCGCCAGCAGCTTGGGGGACAGTGATTACAATGAGCAGTTCTTC. Amino acids: CASSLGDSDYNEQFF.

This CDR3 is CAWSNEGLVGYTF. The CDR3 bases are TGTGCCTGGAGTAATGAAGGACTTGTTGGCTACACCTTC. The chain links TRBV30 to TRBJ1-2; no reliable D call. Between the trimmed V and J ends, which lost 2 bases and 7 bases, there was a span of 14 bases. The CDR3 spans 13 residues. Germline V lookup: CDR1 GTSNPN, CDR2 SVGIG (reference sequence).